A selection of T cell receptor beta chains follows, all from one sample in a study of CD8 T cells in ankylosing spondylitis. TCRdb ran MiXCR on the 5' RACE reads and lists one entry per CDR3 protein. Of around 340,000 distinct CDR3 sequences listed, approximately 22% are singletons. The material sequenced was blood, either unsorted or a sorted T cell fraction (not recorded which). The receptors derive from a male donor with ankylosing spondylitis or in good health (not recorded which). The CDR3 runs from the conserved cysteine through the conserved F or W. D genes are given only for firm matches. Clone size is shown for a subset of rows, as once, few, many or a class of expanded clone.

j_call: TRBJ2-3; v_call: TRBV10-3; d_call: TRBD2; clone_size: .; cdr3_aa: CAIRVIAGGTDTQYF; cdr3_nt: TGTGCCATCAGGGTCATAGCGGGGGGTACAGATACGCAGTATTTT
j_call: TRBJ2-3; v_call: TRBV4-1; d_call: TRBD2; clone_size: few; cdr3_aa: CASSQERVLAGDGADTQYF; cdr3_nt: TGCGCCAGCAGCCAAGAAAGGGTATTAGCGGGGGATGGTGCAGATACGCAGTATTTT
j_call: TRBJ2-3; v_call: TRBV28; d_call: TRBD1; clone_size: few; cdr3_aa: CASISDRETDTQYF; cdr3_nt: TGTGCCAGCATCTCGGACAGGGAGACAGATACGCAGTATTTT
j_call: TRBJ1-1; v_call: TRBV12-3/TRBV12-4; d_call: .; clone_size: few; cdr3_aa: CASSTSLTGMNTEAFF; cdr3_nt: TGTGCCAGCAGTACCAGTTTAACCGGGATGAACACTGAAGCTTTCTTT
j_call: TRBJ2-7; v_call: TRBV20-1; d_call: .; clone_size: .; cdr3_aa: CSARSRGVSYEQYF; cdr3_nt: TGCAGTGCTAGAAGCAGGGGGGTATCCTACGAGCAGTACTTC
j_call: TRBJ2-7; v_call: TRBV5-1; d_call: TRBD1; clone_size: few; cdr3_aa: CASSPLTGIDYEQYF; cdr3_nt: TGCGCCAGCAGCCCCCTGACAGGGATTGACTACGAGCAGTACTTC
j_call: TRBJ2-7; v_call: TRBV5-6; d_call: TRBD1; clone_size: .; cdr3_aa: CASSYGTGFFSGQYF; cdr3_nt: TGTGCCAGCAGCTATGGGACAGGTTTCTTCTCCGGGCAGTACTTC
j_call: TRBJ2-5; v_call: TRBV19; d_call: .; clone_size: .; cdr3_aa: CASSIGEETQYF; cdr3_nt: TGTGCCAGTAGTATAGGGGAGGAGACCCAGTACTTC
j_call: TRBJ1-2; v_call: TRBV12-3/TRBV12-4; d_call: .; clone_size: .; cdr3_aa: CASHGSTYGYTF; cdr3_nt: TGTGCCAGCCATGGGTCCACTTATGGCTACACCTTC
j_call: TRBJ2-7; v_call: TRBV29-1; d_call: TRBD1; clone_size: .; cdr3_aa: CSVTGTGRNEQYF; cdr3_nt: TGCAGCGTGACCGGGACAGGGAGGAACGAGCAGTACTTC
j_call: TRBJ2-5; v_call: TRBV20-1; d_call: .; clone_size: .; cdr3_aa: CSARPRGSPQETQYF; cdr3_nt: TGCAGTGCTAGACCACGGGGGTCACCCCAAGAGACCCAGTACTTC
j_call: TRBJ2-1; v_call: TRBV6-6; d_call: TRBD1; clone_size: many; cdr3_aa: CASSPLQGSYNEQFF; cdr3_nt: TGTGCCAGCAGTCCTCTACAGGGGTCCTACAATGAGCAGTTCTTC
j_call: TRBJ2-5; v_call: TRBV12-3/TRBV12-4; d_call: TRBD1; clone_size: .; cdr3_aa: CASSRNYLTGYQETQYF; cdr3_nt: TGTGCCAGCAGTCGCAACTACCTGACAGGGTACCAAGAGACCCAGTACTTC
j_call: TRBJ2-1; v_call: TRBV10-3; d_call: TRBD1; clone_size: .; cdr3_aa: CATIRGPDNEQFF; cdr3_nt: TGTGCCACGATCAGGGGGCCAGACAATGAGCAGTTCTTC
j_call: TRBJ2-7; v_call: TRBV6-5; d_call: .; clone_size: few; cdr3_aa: CASSWGDGSSYEQYF; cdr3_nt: TGTGCCAGCAGTTGGGGTGACGGGAGCTCCTACGAGCAGTACTTC
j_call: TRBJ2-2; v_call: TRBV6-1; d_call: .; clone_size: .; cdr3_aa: CASGLHSGRNTGELFF; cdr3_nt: TGTGCCAGCGGCCTCCACTCTGGCCGGAACACCGGGGAGCTGTTTTTT
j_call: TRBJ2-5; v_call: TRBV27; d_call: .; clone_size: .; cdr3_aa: CEGGPLGRETQYF; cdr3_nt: TGTGAGGGGGGCCCCCTTGGACGGGAGACCCAGTACTTC
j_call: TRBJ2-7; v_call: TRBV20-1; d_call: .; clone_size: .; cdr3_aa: CSAREWAGYEQYF; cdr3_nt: TGCAGTGCTAGAGAGTGGGCAGGCTACGAGCAGTACTTC
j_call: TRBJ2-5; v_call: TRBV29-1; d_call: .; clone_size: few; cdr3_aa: CSVEDSTEVSETQYF; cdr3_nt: TGCAGCGTTGAAGATAGCACAGAGGTTTCAGAGACCCAGTACTTC
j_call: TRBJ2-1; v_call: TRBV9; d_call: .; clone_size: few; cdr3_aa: CARYYSGSSYNEQFF; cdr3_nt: TGTGCCAGATACTATTCAGGGAGCTCCTACAATGAGCAGTTCTTC
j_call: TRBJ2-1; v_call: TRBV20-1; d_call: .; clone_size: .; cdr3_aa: CSARSLGAVYNEQFF; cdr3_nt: TGCAGTGCCCGCTCCTTGGGGGCCGTCTACAATGAGCAGTTCTTC
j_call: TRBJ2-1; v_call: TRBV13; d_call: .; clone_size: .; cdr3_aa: CASSLSPPREQFF; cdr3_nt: TGTGCCAGCAGCTTATCCCCTCCACGCGAGCAGTTCTTC
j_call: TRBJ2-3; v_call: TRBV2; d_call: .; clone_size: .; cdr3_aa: CASSEALTGTDTQYF; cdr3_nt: TGTGCCAGCAGTGAAGCGCTTACGGGCACAGATACGCAGTATTTT
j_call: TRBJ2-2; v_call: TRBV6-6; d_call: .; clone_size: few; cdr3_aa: CASTGPPTGELFF; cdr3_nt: TGTGCCTCGACGGGGCCCCCCACCGGGGAGCTGTTTTTT
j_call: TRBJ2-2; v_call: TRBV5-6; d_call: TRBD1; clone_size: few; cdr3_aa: CASSLVVDRENTGELFF; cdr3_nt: TGTGCCAGCAGCTTGGTAGTAGACAGGGAGAACACCGGGGAGCTGTTTTTT
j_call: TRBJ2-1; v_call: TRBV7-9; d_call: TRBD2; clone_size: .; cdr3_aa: CASSSRLAGVRDEQFF; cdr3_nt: TGTGCCAGCAGCTCCCGACTAGCGGGGGTGAGGGATGAGCAGTTCTTC
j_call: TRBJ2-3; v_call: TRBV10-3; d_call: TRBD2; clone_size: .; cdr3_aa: CAISERGASGSTDTQYF; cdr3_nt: TGTGCCATCAGTGAGAGGGGGGCTAGCGGGAGCACAGATACGCAGTATTTT
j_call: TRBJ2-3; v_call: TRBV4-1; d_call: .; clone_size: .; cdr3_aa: CASSLDGGPEPSDTQYF; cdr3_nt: TGCGCCAGCAGCCTAGATGGGGGGCCCGAGCCTTCAGATACGCAGTATTTT
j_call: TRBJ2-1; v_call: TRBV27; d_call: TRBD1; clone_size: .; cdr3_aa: CASSPWDREFWNEQFF; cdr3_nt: TGTGCCAGCAGTCCCTGGGACAGGGAATTTTGGAATGAGCAGTTCTTC
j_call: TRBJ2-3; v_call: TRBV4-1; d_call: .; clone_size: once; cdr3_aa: CASSQALEGTDTQYF; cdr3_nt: TGCGCCAGCAGCCAAGCCCTAGAGGGCACAGATACGCAGTATTTT
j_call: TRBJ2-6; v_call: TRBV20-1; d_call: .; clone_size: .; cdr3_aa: CSAPQRRDISSGANVLTF; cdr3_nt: TGCAGTGCTCCCCAAAGGAGGGACATAAGCTCTGGGGCCAACGTCCTGACTTTC
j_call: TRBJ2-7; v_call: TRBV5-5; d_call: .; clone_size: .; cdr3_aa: CASSFSLANDYEQYF; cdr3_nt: TGTGCCAGCAGCTTTAGTCTAGCGAACGACTACGAGCAGTACTTC
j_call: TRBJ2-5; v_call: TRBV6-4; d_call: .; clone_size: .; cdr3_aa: CASSEGAQETQYF; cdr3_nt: TGTGCCAGCAGTGAAGGGGCTCAAGAGACCCAGTACTTC
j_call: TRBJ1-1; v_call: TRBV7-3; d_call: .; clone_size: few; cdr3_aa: CASSSGEEAFF; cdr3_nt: TGTGCCAGCAGCTCAGGGGAGGAAGCTTTCTTT
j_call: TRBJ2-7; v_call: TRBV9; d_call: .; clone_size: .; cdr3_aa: CASSTGDSSYEQYF; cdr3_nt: TGTGCCAGCAGCACGGGGGACAGCTCCTACGAGCAGTACTTC
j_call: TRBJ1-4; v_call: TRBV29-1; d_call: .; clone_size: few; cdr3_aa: CSVDVGGATNEKLFF; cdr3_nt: TGCAGCGTTGATGTGGGGGGCGCGACTAATGAAAAACTGTTTTTT
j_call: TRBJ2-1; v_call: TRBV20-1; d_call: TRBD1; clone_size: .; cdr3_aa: CRAAGQGLNEQFF; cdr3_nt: TGCAGAGCCGCGGGACAGGGACTCAATGAGCAGTTCTTC
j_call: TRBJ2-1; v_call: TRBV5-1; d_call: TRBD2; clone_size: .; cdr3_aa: CASSLVGGGELSSYNEQFF; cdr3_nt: TGCGCCAGCAGCTTGGTTGGCGGGGGGGAATTAAGCTCCTACAATGAGCAGTTCTTC
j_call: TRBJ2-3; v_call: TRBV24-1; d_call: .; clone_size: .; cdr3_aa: CATGPGAADTQYF; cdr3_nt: TGTGCCACGGGTCCCGGGGCGGCAGATACGCAGTATTTT
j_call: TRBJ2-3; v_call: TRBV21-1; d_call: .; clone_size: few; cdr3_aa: CASSKKASGRTDTQYF; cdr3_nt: TGTGCCAGCAGCAAAAAGGCTAGCGGGCGGACAGATACGCAGTATTTT
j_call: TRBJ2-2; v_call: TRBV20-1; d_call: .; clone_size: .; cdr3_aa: CSARVGQARGELFF; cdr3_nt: TGCAGTGCTAGAGTCGGTCAGGCCCGAGGGGAGCTGTTTTTT
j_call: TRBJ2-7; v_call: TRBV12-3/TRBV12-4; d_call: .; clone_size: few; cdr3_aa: CASSLTPDEQYF; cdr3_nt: TGTGCCAGCAGCCTAACCCCGGACGAGCAGTACTTC
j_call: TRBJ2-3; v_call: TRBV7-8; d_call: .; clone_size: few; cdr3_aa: CASSPQRDSTFSTDTQYF; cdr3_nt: TGTGCCAGCAGCCCCCAGCGTGACAGCACTTTTAGCACAGATACGCAGTATTTT
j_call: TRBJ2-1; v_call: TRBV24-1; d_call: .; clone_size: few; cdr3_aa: CATSDWNEQFF; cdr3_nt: TGTGCCACCAGTGATTGGAATGAGCAGTTCTTC
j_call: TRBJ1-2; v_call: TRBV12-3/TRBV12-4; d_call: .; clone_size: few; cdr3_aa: CASSLRGVGGYTF; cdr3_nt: TGTGCCAGCAGTTTAAGAGGGGTTGGCGGCTACACCTTC
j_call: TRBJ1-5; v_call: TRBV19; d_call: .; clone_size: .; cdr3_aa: CASSIGGTSNQPQHF; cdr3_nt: TGTGCCAGTAGTATAGGAGGGACTAGCAATCAGCCCCAGCATTTT
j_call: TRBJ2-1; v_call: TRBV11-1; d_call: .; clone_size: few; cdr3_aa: CASSPWRDGTYNEQFF; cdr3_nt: TGTGCCAGCAGCCCCTGGAGGGATGGGACCTACAATGAGCAGTTCTTC
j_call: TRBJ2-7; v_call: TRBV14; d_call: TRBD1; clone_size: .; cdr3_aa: CASSQDFRTGFHEQYF; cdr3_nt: TGTGCCAGCAGCCAAGATTTCCGGACAGGGTTCCACGAGCAGTACTTC
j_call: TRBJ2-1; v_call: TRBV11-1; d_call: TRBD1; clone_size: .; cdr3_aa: CASRPGQGSFPYYNEQFF; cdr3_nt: TGTGCCAGCAGACCGGGACAGGGGTCCTTCCCCTACTACAATGAGCAGTTCTTC